These 27 T cell receptor beta chains share one sample of origin, sequenced in a study of cytomegalovirus exposure and HLA in healthy donors. PCR employed 60 Vbeta and 13 Jbeta primers. Sequenced by immunoSEQ multiplex PCR; TCRdb stores in-frame clones only, minus some. This table holds 130,000 or so clones, over 70% found once. The sample taken for sequencing was PBMCs. The receptors originated from a woman aged 40 to 50 in good health and CMV-seropositive.

This clone was picked up a small number of times. The chain couples TRBV9 to TRBJ2-6, with a tentative D call TRBD2 (5 bases). The germline CDR1 and CDR2 sequences are SGDLS and YYNGEE. There are 16 residues in the CDR3. The V end lost 2 bases, the J end lost 0 bases, and 9 bases lay between the germline ends. CDR3 sequence: CASSVLGSSGANVLTF. The CDR3 nucleotides read TGTGCCAGCAGCGTTCTGGGGAGCTCTGGGGCCAACGTCCTGACTTTC.

This chain joins TRBV11-2 and TRBJ1-1; no firm D call. Trimming stripped 2 bases from V and 5 bases from J, with 15 bases between. Germline loops: CDR1 SGHAT, CDR2 FQNNGV. The CDR3 sequence is 15 residues long. CDR3 loop: CASSLNNGEGTEAFF. CDR3 nucleotide sequence: TGTGCCAGCAGCTTAAATAACGGGGAAGGGACTGAAGCTTTCTTT.

The chain carries TRBV6-5 and TRBJ2-1, with D possibly matching TRBD2 (5 bases). This CDR3 is built from 15 residues. Trimming took 0 bases from V and 0 from J, leaving 6 bases between them. Per the germline V gene, CDR1 is MNHEY and CDR2 is SVGAGI. The CDR3, as DNA: TGTGCCAGCAGTTACTCGGGGAGCTCCTACAATGAGCAGTTCTTC. This sequence encodes CASSYSGSSYNEQFF.

The chain couples TRBV10-3 to TRBJ2-6; tentatively, D is TRBD2 (6 bases). The V gene's germline CDR1 is ENHRY and CDR2 SYGVKD. The CDR3 is made up of 18 amino acids. Between the trimmed V and J ends, which lost 6 bases and 0 bases, there was a span of 18 bases. CDR3 sequence (DNA): TGTGCCATCAGCTTATCCCCGGGACTGAGCTCTGGGGCCAACGTCCTGACTTTC. Its protein is CAISLSPGLSSGANVLTF.

This clone occurred a few times. The chain has TRBV5-1 and TRBJ2-7; the match to TRBD1 covers 7 bases. The germline V gene has CDR1 SGHRS and CDR2 YFSETQ. The CDR3 totals 13 residues. J gave up 6 bases and V 7 bases, and 10 bases lay outside the gene matches. Here the CDR3 DNA reads TGCGCCAGCCGCGAGTTAGGGGGCACCGAGCAGTACTTC. Amino acid sequence: CASRELGGTEQYF. The whole variable domain, remainder taken from reference TRBV5-1 and TRBJ2-7, is KAGVTQTPRYLIKTRGQQVTLSCSPISGHRSVSWYQQTPGQGLQFLFEYFSETQRNKGNFPGRFSGRQFSNSRSEMNVSTLELGDSALYLCASRELGGTEQYFGPGTRLTVT.

The chain joins TRBV6-5 to TRBJ1-5; no reliable D call. V was pared by 2 bases and J by 0 bases, with 8 bases between. The CDR3 totals 15 residues. The germline gives CDR1 MNHEY, CDR2 SVGAGI. In DNA, the CDR3 is TGTGCCAGCAGTTACGATTCTAATAGCAATCAGCCCCAGCATTTT. This encodes CASSYDSNSNQPQHF.

The rearrangement joins TRBV14 to TRBJ1-6; 8 bases are a match to TRBD1. The J segment lost 9 bases and the V segment lost 3 bases, leaving 7 bases of the junction unmatched. In germline, CDR1 is SGHDN, CDR2 FVKESK. The CDR3 totals 15 residues. CDR3 coding DNA: TGTGCCAGCAGCCAGGGCACAGGGGGATCTTCACCCCTCCACTTT. It specifies CASSQGTGGSSPLHF.

The rearrangement uses TRBV7-2 and TRBJ1-5; D is undetermined. The V gene lost 5 bases and the J gene lost 4 bases, with 6 bases spanning the gap. This CDR3 contains 12 residues. The germline gives CDR1 SGHTA, CDR2 FQGNSA. Written as DNA, the CDR3 is TGTGCCAGCAGCGTATTGAATCAGCCCCAGCATTTT. It codes for CASSVLNQPQHF.

The chain carries TRBV27 and TRBJ2-1; the D is unclear. Between the trimmed V and J ends, which lost 3 bases and 4 bases, there was a span of 7 bases. The germline V gene has CDR1 MNHEY and CDR2 SMNVEV (reference sequence). This CDR3 region has 13 residues. This chain's CDR3 is CASSFTTYNEQFF. CDR3 DNA sequence: TGTGCCAGCAGTTTTACCACTTACAATGAGCAGTTCTTC.

A few counts support this clone. The chain employs TRBV2 and TRBJ2-7, with D unresolved. Germline values: CDR1 SNHLY, CDR2 FYNNEI. The CDR3 covers 11 residues. Trimming cost V 2 bases and J 9 bases, with 8 bases left between them. Here the CDR3 DNA reads TGTGCCAGCAGTGAACCGCGCGGGCAGTACTTC. Residues: CASSEPRGQYF.

The rearrangement links TRBV29-1 to TRBJ1-1; D remains ambiguous. Germline V gene lookup returns CDR1 SQVTM and CDR2 ANQGSEA. The germline V and J ends were trimmed by 1 base and 3 bases, with 18 bases remaining between them. This CDR3 comprises 16 residues. The CDR3 nucleotides read TGCAGCGTTGAAGGGGTGGACTTACAGAGGGACACTGAAGCTTTCTTT. Its translation is CSVEGVDLQRDTEAFF.

This rearrangement joins TRBV30 to TRBJ2-1; 9 positions match TRBD2. Germline CDR1 GTSNPN, CDR2 SVGIG (reference sequence). The CDR3 is 13 residues long. The V segment lost 1 base and the J segment 9 bases; nucleotides outside the gene matches: 4. CDR3 nucleotides: TGTGCCTGGAGTGGGCGGGGGGGTGGTGAGCAGTTCTTC. It encodes CAWSGRGGGEQFF.

This chain links TRBV7-6 with TRBJ2-2; D not resolved. This CDR3 has 14 residues. V shed 7 bases and J shed 2 bases, with 11 bases lying between them. Germline loops: CDR1 SGHVS, CDR2 FNYEAQ. DNA for the CDR3: TGTGCCAGCATCCCCGTTTATAACACCGGGGAGCTGTTTTTT. Its protein is CASIPVYNTGELFF.

This chain joins TRBV7-9 and TRBJ2-7; 9 bases line up with TRBD1. Germline CDR1 is SEHNR and CDR2 is FQNEAQ (reference sequence). CDR3 length equals 13 residues. Trimming removed 6 bases from V and 3 bases from J; junction bases left unmatched: 3. The CDR3 loop reads CASRQGASYEQYF. CDR3 bases: TGTGCCAGCAGACAGGGGGCTAGCTACGAGCAGTACTTC. The full variable domain, completed using reference TRBV7-9 and TRBJ2-7, is DTGVSQNPRHKITKRGQNVTFRCDPISEHNRLYWYRQTLGQGPEFLTYFQNEAQLEKSRLLSDRFSAERPKGSFSTLEIQRTEQGDSAMYLCASRQGASYEQYFGPGTRLTVT.

The chain links TRBV27 to TRBJ1-5; TRBD1 is a possible D gene (6 bases). V was shortened by 0 bases and J by 1 base, with 16 bases between the two germline ends. CDR1 is MNHEY, CDR2 SMNVEV, per germline (reference sequence). The CDR3 covers 18 residues. This chain's CDR3 is CASSLSRAGAGSNQPQHF. The CDR3, as DNA: TGTGCCAGCAGTTTATCGCGGGCGGGGGCCGGGAGCAATCAGCCCCAGCATTTT.

The rearrangement uses TRBV4-3 and TRBJ1-5; D possibly corresponds to TRBD1 (6 bases). CDR3 size: 16 residues. Germline loops: CDR1 LGHNA, CDR2 YSLEER. V lost 0 bases, J lost 2 bases, and 11 bases lay in between. The CDR3 is CASSQDPRGGNQPQHF. CDR3 DNA sequence: TGCGCCAGCAGCCAAGATCCCAGGGGTGGCAATCAGCCCCAGCATTTT.

The CDR3, as DNA: TGTGCCAGCAGCTTAGGGACAGGGGGCATCTACGAGCAGTACTTC. As protein: CASSLGTGGIYEQYF. The V gene is TRBV7-7, the J gene TRBJ2-5; 11 nucleotides agree with TRBD1. Near its end, the DNA agrees better with TRBJ2-7, so the J call may be wrong. This CDR3 spans 15 amino acids. Germline CDR1 and CDR2: SSHAT and FNYEAQ (reference sequence).

This clone was detected a few times. The genes are TRBV5-1 and TRBJ2-1; unclear D gene. The ends were cut back, 4 bases at V and 5 bases at J, with 10 bases in the middle. There are 13 residues in the CDR3. The germline CDR1 and CDR2 sequences are SGHRS and YFSETQ. CDR3 DNA: TGCGCCAGCAGCGTCCAGATTAACAATGAGCAGTTCTTC. Amino acid sequence: CASSVQINNEQFF.

V and J are TRBV27 and TRBJ2-1, with D possibly TRBD1 on 5 matching bases. CDR3 length equals 16 residues. Germline CDR1 is MNHEY and CDR2 is SMNVEV (reference sequence). V was shortened by 6 bases and J by 2 bases, with 17 bases between the two germline ends. The DNA for the CDR3 is TGTGCCAGCAGATCTCTGATAGGGGAAGCCTACAATGAGCAGTTCTTC. This sequence encodes CASRSLIGEAYNEQFF.

The genes are TRBV25-1 and TRBJ1-1; tentatively, D is TRBD1 (5 bases). CDR3 length equals 15 residues. The V gene lost 1 base and the J gene lost 4 bases, with 13 bases spanning the gap. Germline CDR1 and CDR2: MGHDK and SYGVNS. The DNA of the CDR3 is TGTGCCAGCAGTGAATTCGAGACAGTATCCACTGAAGCTTTCTTT. Its protein is CASSEFETVSTEAFF.

This clone occurred once. The gene calls are TRBV5-1 and TRBJ2-5, with 9 positions matching TRBD2. The J call may be wrong; the DNA end is better matched by TRBJ2-7. Germline CDR1 reads SGHRS; CDR2 reads YFSETQ. The CDR3 length is 15 residues. The CDR3 DNA reads TGCGCCAGCAGCCCAAGGACTAGCGCTAACTACGAGCAGTACTTC. Protein product: CASSPRTSANYEQYF.

This clone is a singleton in its sample. This rearrangement joins TRBV27 to TRBJ2-1; D gene uncertain. The germline gives CDR1 MNHEY, CDR2 SMNVEV (reference sequence). The CDR3 has 12 amino acids. V shed 6 bases and J shed 4 bases, with 7 bases lying between them. CDR3 in amino acids: CASRPGYNEQFF. DNA of the CDR3: TGTGCCAGCAGACCGGGTTACAATGAGCAGTTCTTC.

This rearrangement joins TRBV9 to TRBJ2-2; TRBD1 aligns across 7 bases. CDR1 is SGDLS and CDR2 is YYNGEE in the germline V gene. This CDR3 has 15 residues. V lost 0 bases to trimming and J lost 6 bases; unmatched junction nucleotides: 5. The CDR3 nucleotides are TGTGCCAGCAGCGTAGTCAGGGGGTCCCCCGGGGAGCTGTTTTTT. Its protein product is CASSVVRGSPGELFF.

V is TRBV19 and J is TRBJ2-7, with TRBD1 as a possible D gene (6 bases). V was shortened by 5 bases and J by 3 bases, with 14 bases between the two germline ends. The CDR3 is 14 amino acids. CDR1 is LNHDA and CDR2 is SQIVND in the germline V gene (reference sequence). This CDR3 is CASSSTGYSYEQYF. The CDR3 DNA is TGTGCCAGTAGTTCTACAGGGTATAGCTACGAGCAGTACTTC.

This chain joins TRBV4-3 and TRBJ1-2; a weak D match, TRBD1 (6 bases). The CDR3 has 15 residues. V lost 0 bases, J lost 6 bases, and 14 bases lay in between. Looked up from germline, CDR1 is LGHNA and CDR2 is YSLEER. The CDR3 protein is CASSQDRAPGDGYTF. The CDR3 DNA reads TGCGCCAGCAGCCAAGATCGGGCCCCAGGGGATGGCTACACCTTC.

CDR3 coding DNA: TGTGCCTGGAGTCCTAGCGGGCGAAATGAGCAGTTCTTC. Translating it yields CAWSPSGRNEQFF. J is TRBJ2-1 and V is TRBV30; 8 positions match TRBD2. The CDR3 totals 13 residues. Unmatched junction bases numbered 4, after V lost 2 bases and J lost 7 bases. CDR1 and CDR2 from the germline V gene are GTSNPN and SVGIG (reference sequence). Based on the CDR3 plus reference TRBV30 and TRBJ2-1, the full variable domain is SQTIHQWPATLVQPVGSPLSLECTVEGTSNPNLYWYRQAAGRGLQLLFYSVGIGQISSEVPQNLSASRPQDRQFILSSKKLLLSDSGFYLCAWSPSGRNEQFFGPGTRLTVL.

The V call is TRBV29-1, the J call TRBJ2-3; a weak D match, TRBD2 (5 bases). The CDR3 runs to 14 residues. Germline CDR1 reads SQVTM; CDR2 reads ANQGSEA. V gave up 5 bases and J gave up 5 bases, with 17 bases separating them. The CDR3 is CSVSLAQEGDTQYF. In nucleotides, the CDR3 is TGCAGCGTTTCCCTAGCCCAGGAAGGAGATACGCAGTATTTT.